The rows below give T cell receptor beta chains drawn from one sample of a study of blood T cell repertoires in COVID-19. The repertoire was sequenced with immunoSEQ multiplex PCR; TCRdb's copy has only in-frame clones and lacks some. The data hold approximately 500,000 clones, with 85% to 90% observed a single time. Sequences were obtained from peripheral blood. The source is a woman aged 45 to 65 with COVID-19, enrolled during active disease. Each CDR3 is given with its conserved first and last residue. Fields, in order: CDR3 length, clone size, V gene, J gene, D gene, CDR3 DNA, CDR3 protein. A D gene is named only where the DNA matches it firmly. The size of a clone is reported for some rows only, either as once, few or many, or as a class for expanded clones.

CDR3 length: 15
clone size: .
V gene: TRBV5-1
J gene: TRBJ2-5
D gene: .
CDR3 DNA: TGCGCCAGCAGCACCCTGGGGCTAGTGCAAGAGACCCAGTACTTC
CDR3 protein: CASSTLGLVQETQYF

CDR3 length: 17
clone size: .
V gene: TRBV6-1
J gene: TRBJ2-1
D gene: TRBD2
CDR3 DNA: TGTGCCAGCAGTGAGGTAGCGGGGGGGCCGCGCTACAATGAGCAGTTCTTC
CDR3 protein: CASSEVAGGPRYNEQFF

CDR3 length: 16
clone size: once
V gene: TRBV5-1
J gene: TRBJ1-1
D gene: .
CDR3 DNA: TGCGCCAGCAGCATTCGGGACAAAACTTTTAACACTGAAGCTTTCTTT
CDR3 protein: CASSIRDKTFNTEAFF

CDR3 length: 16
clone size: .
V gene: TRBV2
J gene: TRBJ1-1
D gene: .
CDR3 DNA: TGTGCCAGCAAGAAGGGTAGGGTAGCGGTGAACACTGAAGCTTTCTTT
CDR3 protein: CASKKGRVAVNTEAFF

CDR3 length: 16
clone size: many
V gene: TRBV9
J gene: TRBJ2-3
D gene: TRBD1
CDR3 DNA: TGTGCCAGCAGCCCTCACACAGGGGCCTTCACAGATACGCAGTATTTT
CDR3 protein: CASSPHTGAFTDTQYF

CDR3 length: 12
clone size: .
V gene: TRBV11-2
J gene: TRBJ1-1
D gene: .
CDR3 DNA: TGTGCCAGCAGCTTAGAACGGTTTGAAGCTTTCTTT
CDR3 protein: CASSLERFEAFF

CDR3 length: 12
clone size: .
V gene: TRBV2
J gene: TRBJ1-1
D gene: TRBD1
CDR3 DNA: TGTGCCAGCACCACAGGGGGCACTGAAGCTTTCTTT
CDR3 protein: CASTTGGTEAFF

CDR3 length: 15
clone size: .
V gene: TRBV9
J gene: TRBJ2-2
D gene: TRBD2
CDR3 DNA: TGTGCCAGCAGCGTATTTACTAGCGACACCGGGGAGCTGTTTTTT
CDR3 protein: CASSVFTSDTGELFF

CDR3 length: 13
clone size: .
V gene: TRBV5-3
J gene: TRBJ1-1
D gene: .
CDR3 DNA: TGTGCCAGAAGGACAGGTAATTGTACTGAAGCTTTCTTT
CDR3 protein: CARRTGNCTEAFF

CDR3 length: 17
clone size: .
V gene: TRBV3-1/TRBV3-2
J gene: TRBJ2-1
D gene: .
CDR3 DNA: TGTGCCAGCAGCCAAGATCGGAGTAGCGGTTACTACAATGAGCAGTTCTTC
CDR3 protein: CASSQDRSSGYYNEQFF

CDR3 length: 17
clone size: .
V gene: TRBV24-1
J gene: TRBJ2-6
D gene: TRBD1
CDR3 DNA: TGTGCCACCAGTGACGGACAGGTGAGCTCTGGGGCCAACGTCCTGACTTTC
CDR3 protein: CATSDGQVSSGANVLTF

CDR3 length: 12
clone size: once
V gene: TRBV2
J gene: TRBJ1-2
D gene: .
CDR3 DNA: TGTGCCAGCAGCTTGGGCTACCGTGGCTACACCTTC
CDR3 protein: CASSLGYRGYTF

CDR3 length: 13
clone size: .
V gene: TRBV6-5
J gene: TRBJ2-7
D gene: TRBD1
CDR3 DNA: TGTGCCAGCCGGGAACAGGGGGCGCGCGAGCAGTACTTC
CDR3 protein: CASREQGAREQYF

CDR3 length: 14
clone size: .
V gene: TRBV7-9
J gene: TRBJ1-1
D gene: TRBD1
CDR3 DNA: TGTGCCAGCAGCTCCGGGACAGGATTCACTGAAGCTTTCTTT
CDR3 protein: CASSSGTGFTEAFF

CDR3 length: 16
clone size: .
V gene: TRBV24-1
J gene: TRBJ2-2
D gene: .
CDR3 DNA: TGTGCCACCAGTGAATCGTACAGGCCTGGGACCGGGGAGCTGTTTTTT
CDR3 protein: CATSESYRPGTGELFF

CDR3 length: 14
clone size: .
V gene: TRBV2
J gene: TRBJ2-4
D gene: .
CDR3 DNA: TGTGCCAGCAGCACCCCGCCAGGGTTGCACATTCAGTACTTC
CDR3 protein: CASSTPPGLHIQYF

CDR3 length: 13
clone size: .
V gene: TRBV11-3
J gene: TRBJ1-1
D gene: .
CDR3 DNA: TGTGCCAGCAGCTTAGATCGGAACACTGAAGCTTTCTTT
CDR3 protein: CASSLDRNTEAFF

CDR3 length: 15
clone size: .
V gene: TRBV5-1
J gene: TRBJ1-1
D gene: .
CDR3 DNA: TGCGCCAGCAGCCCGGTTGGAGGGGTGGGCACTGAAGCTTTCTTT
CDR3 protein: CASSPVGGVGTEAFF

CDR3 length: 13
clone size: .
V gene: TRBV7-5
J gene: TRBJ2-3
D gene: .
CDR3 DNA: TGTGCCAGCAGCCCAGGGACAACAGATACGCAGTATTTT
CDR3 protein: CASSPGTTDTQYF

CDR3 length: 14
clone size: .
V gene: TRBV5-1
J gene: TRBJ2-7
D gene: .
CDR3 DNA: TGCGCCAGCAGCTCCCGGACTCCTGATTACGAGCAGTACTTC
CDR3 protein: CASSSRTPDYEQYF

CDR3 length: 16
clone size: .
V gene: TRBV24-1
J gene: TRBJ1-5
D gene: .
CDR3 DNA: TGTGCCACCAGTGACCCCAGTGGAGGAGGCAATCAGCCCCAGCATTTT
CDR3 protein: CATSDPSGGGNQPQHF

CDR3 length: 14
clone size: .
V gene: TRBV5-1
J gene: TRBJ1-1
D gene: TRBD1
CDR3 DNA: TGCGCCAGCAGCCTCACACGACAGGGGGCCGGAGCTTTCTTT
CDR3 protein: CASSLTRQGAGAFF

CDR3 length: 13
clone size: once
V gene: TRBV6-1
J gene: TRBJ2-7
D gene: .
CDR3 DNA: TGTGCCAGCAGTCCCGACACCTCCTACGAGCAGTACTTC
CDR3 protein: CASSPDTSYEQYF

CDR3 length: 14
clone size: few
V gene: TRBV30
J gene: TRBJ2-4
D gene: .
CDR3 DNA: TGTGCCTGGAAGGCTCGGGGGGCCAAAAACATTCAGTACTTC
CDR3 protein: CAWKARGAKNIQYF

CDR3 length: 13
clone size: .
V gene: TRBV27
J gene: TRBJ1-1
D gene: .
CDR3 DNA: TGTGCCAGCAGTTTAGGAGGGCCGACTGAAGCTTTCTTT
CDR3 protein: CASSLGGPTEAFF

CDR3 length: 15
clone size: once
V gene: TRBV3-1/TRBV3-2
J gene: TRBJ2-1
D gene: .
CDR3 DNA: TGTGCCAGCAGCCAAGATACAAGCTCCTACAATGAGCAGTTCTTC
CDR3 protein: CASSQDTSSYNEQFF

CDR3 length: 12
clone size: .
V gene: TRBV30
J gene: TRBJ2-1
D gene: TRBD2
CDR3 DNA: TGTGCCTGGAGCGCACTAGCGAATGAGCAGTTCTTC
CDR3 protein: CAWSALANEQFF

CDR3 length: 18
clone size: .
V gene: TRBV18
J gene: TRBJ1-3
D gene: .
CDR3 DNA: TGTGCCAGCTCACCAGAAAAGACTTCCCAAGTCACTGGAAACACCATATATTTT
CDR3 protein: CASSPEKTSQVTGNTIYF

CDR3 length: 17
clone size: .
V gene: TRBV7-8
J gene: TRBJ2-7
D gene: TRBD1
CDR3 DNA: TGTGCCAGCAGCTTCGAACAGGGGACGAGAGTCCCCGGGGAGCAGTACTTC
CDR3 protein: CASSFEQGTRVPGEQYF

CDR3 length: 16
clone size: .
V gene: TRBV4-1
J gene: TRBJ1-4
D gene: .
CDR3 DNA: TGCGCCAGCAGCCAAGGGAGAGCTCGAACTAATGAAAAACTGTTTTTT
CDR3 protein: CASSQGRARTNEKLFF

CDR3 length: 14
clone size: .
V gene: TRBV11-1
J gene: TRBJ1-2
D gene: .
CDR3 DNA: TGTGCCAGCAGCTTAAAGGCGGGACCCTATGGCTACACCTTC
CDR3 protein: CASSLKAGPYGYTF

CDR3 length: 11
clone size: .
V gene: TRBV6-6
J gene: TRBJ1-2
D gene: .
CDR3 DNA: TGTGCCAGCAGAAATCAGGGTGGCTACACCTTC
CDR3 protein: CASRNQGGYTF

CDR3 length: 16
clone size: .
V gene: TRBV28
J gene: TRBJ1-5
D gene: .
CDR3 DNA: TGTGCCAGCAGTTTATGGGGGGGGGTGAGCAATCAGCCCCAGCATTTT
CDR3 protein: CASSLWGGVSNQPQHF

CDR3 length: 14
clone size: .
V gene: TRBV5-1
J gene: TRBJ1-2
D gene: .
CDR3 DNA: TGCGCCAGCAGCCCCCCAGGGGACGGCTATGGCTACACCTTC
CDR3 protein: CASSPPGDGYGYTF

CDR3 length: 15
clone size: .
V gene: TRBV28
J gene: TRBJ1-2
D gene: .
CDR3 DNA: TGTGCCAGCACCACCATAGCTTCAGGGAGGCTTGGCTACACCTTC
CDR3 protein: CASTTIASGRLGYTF

CDR3 length: 15
clone size: .
V gene: TRBV5-1
J gene: TRBJ2-7
D gene: TRBD1
CDR3 DNA: TGCGCCAGCAGCATAGGCGGGACAGGGAACTACGAGCAGTACTTC
CDR3 protein: CASSIGGTGNYEQYF

CDR3 length: 15
clone size: .
V gene: TRBV5-1
J gene: TRBJ1-3
D gene: .
CDR3 DNA: TGCGCCAGCAGCTTCCAGGGGTTAGGGGGAAACACCATATATTTT
CDR3 protein: CASSFQGLGGNTIYF

CDR3 length: 16
clone size: .
V gene: TRBV29-1
J gene: TRBJ2-7
D gene: TRBD1
CDR3 DNA: TGCAGCGTGGAAAGGACAGGGTCGGGGCCTATTCGCGAGCAGTACTTC
CDR3 protein: CSVERTGSGPIREQYF

CDR3 length: 14
clone size: .
V gene: TRBV6-5
J gene: TRBJ2-2
D gene: TRBD1
CDR3 DNA: TGTGCCAGCAAAGGACAGGGCTCGGCCGGGGAGCTGTTTTTT
CDR3 protein: CASKGQGSAGELFF

CDR3 length: 15
clone size: once
V gene: TRBV9
J gene: TRBJ1-2
D gene: TRBD1
CDR3 DNA: TGTGCCAGCAGCGAGGTGGGCAGGGGGCAATATGGCTACACCTTC
CDR3 protein: CASSEVGRGQYGYTF

CDR3 length: 15
clone size: .
V gene: TRBV4-1
J gene: TRBJ1-4
D gene: .
CDR3 DNA: TGCGCCAGCAGTGAGGATCACCGCCGCAATGAAAAACTGTTTTTT
CDR3 protein: CASSEDHRRNEKLFF

CDR3 length: 13
clone size: .
V gene: TRBV6-4
J gene: TRBJ1-1
D gene: .
CDR3 DNA: TGTGCCAGCAGCGCCGGGGGGGGCACTGAAGCTTTCTTT
CDR3 protein: CASSAGGGTEAFF

CDR3 length: 13
clone size: few
V gene: TRBV5-1
J gene: TRBJ1-6
D gene: .
CDR3 DNA: TGCGCCAGCAGCTCCTACAGGGATTCACCCCTCCACTTT
CDR3 protein: CASSSYRDSPLHF

CDR3 length: 16
clone size: .
V gene: TRBV7-9
J gene: TRBJ1-4
D gene: TRBD1
CDR3 DNA: TGTGCCAGCAGCTCAAACTCTGGACAGGGGTATGAAAAACTGTTTTTT
CDR3 protein: CASSSNSGQGYEKLFF

CDR3 length: 15
clone size: once
V gene: TRBV24-1
J gene: TRBJ1-1
D gene: .
CDR3 DNA: TGTGCCACCAGTGATTCGAGGGGGGGGGACACTGAAGCTTTCTTT
CDR3 protein: CATSDSRGGDTEAFF

CDR3 length: 13
clone size: .
V gene: TRBV30
J gene: TRBJ1-2
D gene: .
CDR3 DNA: TGTGCCTGGAACGGGGGACCTGGTCATGGCTACACCTTC
CDR3 protein: CAWNGGPGHGYTF

CDR3 length: 13
clone size: .
V gene: TRBV30
J gene: TRBJ1-2
D gene: .
CDR3 DNA: TGTGCCTGGAGCGAACAACAGGGCTATGGCTACACCTTC
CDR3 protein: CAWSEQQGYGYTF

CDR3 length: 17
clone size: .
V gene: TRBV15
J gene: TRBJ2-2
D gene: TRBD2
CDR3 DNA: TGTGCCACCAGCACCTCTAGCGGGGGCATCAACACCGGGGAGCTGTTTTTT
CDR3 protein: CATSTSSGGINTGELFF

CDR3 length: 15
clone size: .
V gene: TRBV15
J gene: TRBJ2-2
D gene: .
CDR3 DNA: TGTGCCACCAGCAGAGATCGTGACTCCACCGGGGAGCTGTTTTTT
CDR3 protein: CATSRDRDSTGELFF

CDR3 length: 13
clone size: .
V gene: TRBV24-1
J gene: TRBJ1-1
D gene: TRBD1
CDR3 DNA: TGTGCCACCAGTGATCGGACAGGGGAGGAAGCTTTCTTT
CDR3 protein: CATSDRTGEEAFF

CDR3 length: 15
clone size: few
V gene: TRBV5-1
J gene: TRBJ1-2
D gene: TRBD1
CDR3 DNA: TGCGCCAGCAGCTTGGGGGACAGGGGGCGAGGGGGCTACACCTTC
CDR3 protein: CASSLGDRGRGGYTF

CDR3 length: 15
clone size: .
V gene: TRBV30
J gene: TRBJ2-2
D gene: .
CDR3 DNA: TGTGCCTGGAGGAAGGCAGGGCCATCGGTCGGGGAGCTGTTTTTT
CDR3 protein: CAWRKAGPSVGELFF

CDR3 length: 13
clone size: .
V gene: TRBV5-5
J gene: TRBJ1-2
D gene: TRBD1
CDR3 DNA: TGTGCCAGCAGCCGCAACAGGGGCTATGGCTACACCTTC
CDR3 protein: CASSRNRGYGYTF

CDR3 length: 15
clone size: .
V gene: TRBV5-1
J gene: TRBJ1-2
D gene: .
CDR3 DNA: TGCGCCAGCAGCTTGGGCGGGGGGGCAATGTATGGCTACACCTTC
CDR3 protein: CASSLGGGAMYGYTF

CDR3 length: 15
clone size: .
V gene: TRBV4-1
J gene: TRBJ1-1
D gene: .
CDR3 DNA: TGCGCCAGCAGCCAAGTTCCAGGGTCGAACACTGAAGCTTTCTTT
CDR3 protein: CASSQVPGSNTEAFF